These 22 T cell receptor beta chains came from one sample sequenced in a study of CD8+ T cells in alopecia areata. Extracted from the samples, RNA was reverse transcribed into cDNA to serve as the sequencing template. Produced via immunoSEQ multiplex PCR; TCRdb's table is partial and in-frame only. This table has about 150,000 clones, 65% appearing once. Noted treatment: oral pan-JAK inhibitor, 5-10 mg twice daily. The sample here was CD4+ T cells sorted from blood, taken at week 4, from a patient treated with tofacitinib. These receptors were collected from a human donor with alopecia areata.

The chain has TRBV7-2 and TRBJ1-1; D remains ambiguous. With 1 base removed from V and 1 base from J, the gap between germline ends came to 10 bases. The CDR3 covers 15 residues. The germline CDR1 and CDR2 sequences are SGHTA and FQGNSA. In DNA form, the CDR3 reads TGTGCCAGCAGCTTAGAACCTACACAGAACACTGAAGCTTTCTTT. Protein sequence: CASSLEPTQNTEAFF.

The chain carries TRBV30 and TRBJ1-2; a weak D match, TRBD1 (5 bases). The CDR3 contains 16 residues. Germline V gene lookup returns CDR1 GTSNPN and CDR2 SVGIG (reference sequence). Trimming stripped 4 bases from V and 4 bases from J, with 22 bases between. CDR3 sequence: CAWKRGPSGSGYGYTF. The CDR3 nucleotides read TGTGCCTGGAAGCGGGGCCCCTCAGGGTCTGGCTATGGCTACACCTTC.

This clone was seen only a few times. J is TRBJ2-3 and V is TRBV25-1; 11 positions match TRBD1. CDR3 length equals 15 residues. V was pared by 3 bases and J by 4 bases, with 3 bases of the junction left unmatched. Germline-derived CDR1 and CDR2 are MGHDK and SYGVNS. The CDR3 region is CASSDWTGGPDTQYF. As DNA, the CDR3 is TGTGCCAGCAGTGACTGGACAGGGGGCCCAGATACGCAGTATTTT.

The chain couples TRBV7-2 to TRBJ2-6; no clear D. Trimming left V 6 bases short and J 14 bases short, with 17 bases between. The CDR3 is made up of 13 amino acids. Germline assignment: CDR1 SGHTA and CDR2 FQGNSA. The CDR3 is CASSPPGVQLLTF. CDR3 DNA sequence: TGTGCCAGCAGTCCTCCTGGGGTCCAACTCCTGACTTTC.

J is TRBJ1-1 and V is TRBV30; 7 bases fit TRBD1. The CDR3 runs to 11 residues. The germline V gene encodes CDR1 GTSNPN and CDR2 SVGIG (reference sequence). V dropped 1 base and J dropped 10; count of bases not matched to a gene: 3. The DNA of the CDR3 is TGTGCCTGGAGTGCCGGGACAGCAGCTTTCTTT. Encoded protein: CAWSAGTAAFF.

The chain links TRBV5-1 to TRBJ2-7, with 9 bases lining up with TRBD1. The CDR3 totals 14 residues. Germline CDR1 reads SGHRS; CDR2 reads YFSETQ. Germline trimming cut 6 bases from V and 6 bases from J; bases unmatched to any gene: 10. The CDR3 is CASKVGTGNVEQYF. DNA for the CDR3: TGCGCCAGCAAAGTTGGGACAGGGAACGTCGAGCAGTACTTC.

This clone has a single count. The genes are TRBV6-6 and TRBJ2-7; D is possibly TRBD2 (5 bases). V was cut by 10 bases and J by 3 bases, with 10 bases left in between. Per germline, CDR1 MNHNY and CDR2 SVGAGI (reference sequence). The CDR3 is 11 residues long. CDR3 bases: TGTGCCACCCTAGGAGGCTACGAGCAGTACTTC. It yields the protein CATLGGYEQYF.

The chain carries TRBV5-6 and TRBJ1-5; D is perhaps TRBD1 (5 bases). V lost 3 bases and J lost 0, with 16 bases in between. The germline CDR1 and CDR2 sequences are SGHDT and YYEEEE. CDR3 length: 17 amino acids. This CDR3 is CASSSRRGGTSNQPQHF. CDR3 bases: TGTGCCAGCAGCTCCCGACGGGGGGGTACTAGCAATCAGCCCCAGCATTTT.

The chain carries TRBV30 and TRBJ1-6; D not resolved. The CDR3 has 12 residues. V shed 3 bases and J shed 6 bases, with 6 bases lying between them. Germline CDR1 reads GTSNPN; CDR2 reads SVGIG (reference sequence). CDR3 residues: CAWRTFNSPLHF. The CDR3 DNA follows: TGTGCCTGGAGGACGTTTAATTCACCCCTCCACTTT.

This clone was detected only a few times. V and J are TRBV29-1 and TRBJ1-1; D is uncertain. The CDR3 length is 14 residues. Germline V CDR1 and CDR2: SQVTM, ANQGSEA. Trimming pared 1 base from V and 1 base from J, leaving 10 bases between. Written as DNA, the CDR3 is TGCAGCGTTGAAGGCGCCCTAGGGAACACTGAAGCTTTCTTT. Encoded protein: CSVEGALGNTEAFF.

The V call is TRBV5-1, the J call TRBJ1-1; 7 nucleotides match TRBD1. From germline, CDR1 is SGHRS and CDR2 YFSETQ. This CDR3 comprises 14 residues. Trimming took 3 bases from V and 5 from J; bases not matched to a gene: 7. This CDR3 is CASSWTTGETEAFF. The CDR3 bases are TGCGCCAGCAGCTGGACCACAGGGGAGACTGAAGCTTTCTTT. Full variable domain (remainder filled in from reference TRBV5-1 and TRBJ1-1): KAGVTQTPRYLIKTRGQQVTLSCSPISGHRSVSWYQQTPGQGLQFLFEYFSETQRNKGNFPGRFSGRQFSNSRSEMNVSTLELGDSALYLCASSWTTGETEAFFGQGTRLTVV.

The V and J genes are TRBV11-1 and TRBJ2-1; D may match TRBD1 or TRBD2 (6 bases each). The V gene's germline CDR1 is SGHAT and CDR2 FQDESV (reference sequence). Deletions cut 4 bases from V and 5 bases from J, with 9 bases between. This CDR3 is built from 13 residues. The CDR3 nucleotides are TGTGCCAGCAGCTCCGGGGGCGACAATGAGCAGTTCTTC. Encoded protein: CASSSGGDNEQFF.

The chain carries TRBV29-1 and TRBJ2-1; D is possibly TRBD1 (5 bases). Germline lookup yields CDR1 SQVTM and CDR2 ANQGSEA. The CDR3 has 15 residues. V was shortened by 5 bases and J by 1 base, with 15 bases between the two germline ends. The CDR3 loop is CSVKFPGKSYNEQFF. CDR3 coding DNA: TGCAGCGTTAAATTCCCAGGGAAATCCTACAATGAGCAGTTCTTC.

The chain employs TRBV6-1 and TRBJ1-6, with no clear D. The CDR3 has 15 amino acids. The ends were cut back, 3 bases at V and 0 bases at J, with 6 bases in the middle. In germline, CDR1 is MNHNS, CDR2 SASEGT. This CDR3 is CASSEGSSYNSPLHF. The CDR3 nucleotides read TGTGCCAGCAGTGAGGGCAGCTCCTATAATTCACCCCTCCACTTT.

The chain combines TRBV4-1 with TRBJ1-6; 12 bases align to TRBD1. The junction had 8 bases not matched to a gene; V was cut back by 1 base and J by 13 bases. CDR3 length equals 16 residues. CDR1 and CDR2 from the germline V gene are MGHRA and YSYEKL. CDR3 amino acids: CASSQVPGTGGAPLHF. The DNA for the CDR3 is TGCGCCAGCAGCCAAGTGCCCGGGACAGGGGGCGCCCCCCTCCACTTT.

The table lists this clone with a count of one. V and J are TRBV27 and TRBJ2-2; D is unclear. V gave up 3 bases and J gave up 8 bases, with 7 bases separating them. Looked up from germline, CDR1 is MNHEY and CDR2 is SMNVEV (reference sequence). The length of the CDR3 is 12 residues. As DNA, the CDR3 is TGTGCCAGCAGTTTTCAGTCAGGGGAGCTGTTTTTT. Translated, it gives CASSFQSGELFF.

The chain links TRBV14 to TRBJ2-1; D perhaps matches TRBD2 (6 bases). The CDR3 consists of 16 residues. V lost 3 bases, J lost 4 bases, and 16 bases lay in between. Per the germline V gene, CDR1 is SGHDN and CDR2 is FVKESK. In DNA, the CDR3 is TGTGCCAGCAGCCAGTCAGGGACTCTGACTTACAATGAGCAGTTCTTC. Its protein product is CASSQSGTLTYNEQFF.

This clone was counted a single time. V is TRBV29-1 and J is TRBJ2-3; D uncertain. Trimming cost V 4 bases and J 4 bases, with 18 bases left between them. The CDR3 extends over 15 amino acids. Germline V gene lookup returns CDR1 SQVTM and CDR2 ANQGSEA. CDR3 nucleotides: TGCAGCGTTGTTTATTTGCCTAGAAGGGCAGATACGCAGTATTTT. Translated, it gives CSVVYLPRRADTQYF.

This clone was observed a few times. CDR3 loop: CSANRLNYYNEQFF. The CDR3 bases are TGCAGCGCCAACCGCCTTAACTACTACAATGAGCAGTTCTTC. The J gene is TRBJ2-1, the V gene TRBV29-1; D unresolved. Looked up from germline, CDR1 is SQVTM and CDR2 is ANQGSEA. V was trimmed by 7 bases and J by 3 bases, leaving 16 bases between them. The CDR3 has 14 residues.

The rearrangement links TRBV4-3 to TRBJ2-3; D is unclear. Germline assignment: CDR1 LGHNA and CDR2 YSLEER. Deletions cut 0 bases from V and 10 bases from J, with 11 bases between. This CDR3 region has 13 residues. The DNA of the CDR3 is TGCGCCAGCAGCCAAGATAAAAGGACCGCGCAGTATTTT. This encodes CASSQDKRTAQYF.

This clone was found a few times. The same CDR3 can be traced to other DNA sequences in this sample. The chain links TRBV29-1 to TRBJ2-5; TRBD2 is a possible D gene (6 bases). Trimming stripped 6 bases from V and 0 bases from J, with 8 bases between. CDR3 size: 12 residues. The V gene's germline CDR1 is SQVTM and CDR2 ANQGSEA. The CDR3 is CSVAGNQETQYF. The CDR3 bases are TGCAGCGTGGCGGGGAACCAAGAGACCCAGTACTTC. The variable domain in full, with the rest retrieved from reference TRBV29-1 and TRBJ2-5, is SAVISQKPSRDICQRGTSLTIQCQVDSQVTMMFWYRQQPGQSLTLIATANQGSEATYESGFVIDKFPISRPNLTFSTLTVSNMSPEDSSIYLCSVAGNQETQYFGPGTRLLVL.

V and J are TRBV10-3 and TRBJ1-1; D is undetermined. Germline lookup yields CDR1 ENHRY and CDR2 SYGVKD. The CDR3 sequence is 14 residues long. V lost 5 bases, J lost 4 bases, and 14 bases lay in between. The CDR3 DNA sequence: TGTGCCATCAGTCCTCTGGGGATCCGCACTGAAGCTTTCTTT. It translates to CAISPLGIRTEAFF.